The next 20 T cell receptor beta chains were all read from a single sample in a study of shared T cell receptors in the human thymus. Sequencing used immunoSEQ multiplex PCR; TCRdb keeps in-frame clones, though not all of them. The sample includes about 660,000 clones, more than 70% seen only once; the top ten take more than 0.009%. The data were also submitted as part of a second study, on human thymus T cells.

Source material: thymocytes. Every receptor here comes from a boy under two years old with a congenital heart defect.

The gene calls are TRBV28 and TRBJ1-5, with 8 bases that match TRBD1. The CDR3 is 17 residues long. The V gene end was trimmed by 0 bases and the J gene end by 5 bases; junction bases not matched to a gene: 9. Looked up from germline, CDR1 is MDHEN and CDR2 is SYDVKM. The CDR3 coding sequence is TGTGCCAGCAGTTTATGCGGTGAGACAGGGGATCATCAGCCCCAGCATTTT. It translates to CASSLCGETGDHQPQHF.

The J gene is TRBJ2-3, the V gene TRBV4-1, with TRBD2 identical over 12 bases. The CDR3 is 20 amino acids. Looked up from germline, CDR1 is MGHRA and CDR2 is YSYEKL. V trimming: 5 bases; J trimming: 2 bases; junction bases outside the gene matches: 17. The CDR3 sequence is CASSYTRTSGKVGHTDTQYF. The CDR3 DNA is TGCGCCAGCAGCTATACGCGGACTAGCGGGAAGGTGGGGCACACAGATACGCAGTATTTT.

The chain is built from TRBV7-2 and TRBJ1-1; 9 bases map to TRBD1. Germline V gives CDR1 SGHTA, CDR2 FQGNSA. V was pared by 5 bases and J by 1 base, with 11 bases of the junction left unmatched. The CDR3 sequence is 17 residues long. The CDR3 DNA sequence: TGTGCCAGCAGCCCCGGACAGGGGACACCTACGAACACTGAAGCTTTCTTT. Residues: CASSPGQGTPTNTEAFF.

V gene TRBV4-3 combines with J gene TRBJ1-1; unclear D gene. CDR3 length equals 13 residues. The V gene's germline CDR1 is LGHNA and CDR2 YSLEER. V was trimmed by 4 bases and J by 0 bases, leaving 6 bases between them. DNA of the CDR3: TGCGCCAGCAGCCCACTATTGAACACTGAAGCTTTCTTT. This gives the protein CASSPLLNTEAFF.

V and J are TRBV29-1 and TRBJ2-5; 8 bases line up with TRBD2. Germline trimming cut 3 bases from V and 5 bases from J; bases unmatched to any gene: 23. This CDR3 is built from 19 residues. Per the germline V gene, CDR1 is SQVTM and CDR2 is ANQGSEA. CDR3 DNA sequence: TGCAGCGTTGACACGGCAGCTGGGGCACGGGGGGGATTGGGGGAGACCCAGTACTTC. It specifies CSVDTAAGARGGLGETQYF.

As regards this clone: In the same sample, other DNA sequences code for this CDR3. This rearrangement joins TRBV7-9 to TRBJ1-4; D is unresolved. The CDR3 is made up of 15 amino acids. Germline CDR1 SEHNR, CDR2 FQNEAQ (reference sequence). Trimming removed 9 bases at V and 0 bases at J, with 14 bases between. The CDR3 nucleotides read TGTGCCAGTAGCCCCCGGGGTGCAACTAATGAAAAACTGTTTTTT. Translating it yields CASSPRGATNEKLFF. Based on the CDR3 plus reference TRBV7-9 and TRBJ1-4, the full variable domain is DTGVSQNPRHKITKRGQNVTFRCDPISEHNRLYWYRQTLGQGPEFLTYFQNEAQLEKSRLLSDRFSAERPKGSFSTLEIQRTEQGDSAMYLCASSPRGATNEKLFFGSGTQLSVL.

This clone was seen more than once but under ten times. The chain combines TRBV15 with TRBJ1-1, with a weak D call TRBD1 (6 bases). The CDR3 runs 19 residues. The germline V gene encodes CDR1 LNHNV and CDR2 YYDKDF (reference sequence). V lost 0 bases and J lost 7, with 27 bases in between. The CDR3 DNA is TGTGCCACCAGCAGAGATAGGGGGAAGGGTCGGGAACAACAGGGTGAAGCTTTCTTT. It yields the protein CATSRDRGKGREQQGEAFF.

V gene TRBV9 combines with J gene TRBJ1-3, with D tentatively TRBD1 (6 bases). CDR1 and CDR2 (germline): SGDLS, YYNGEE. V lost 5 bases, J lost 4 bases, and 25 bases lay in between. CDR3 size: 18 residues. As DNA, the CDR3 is TGTGCCAGCAGTCCCTTGGACAGTTTTTGGCCTCCAGGAAACACCATATATTTT. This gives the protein CASSPLDSFWPPGNTIYF.

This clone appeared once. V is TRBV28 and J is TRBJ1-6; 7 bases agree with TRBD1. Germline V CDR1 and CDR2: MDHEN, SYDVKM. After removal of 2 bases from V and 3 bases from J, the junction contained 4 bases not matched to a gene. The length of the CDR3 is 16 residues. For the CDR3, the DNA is TGTGCCAGCAGTTTAGGAGGGGGCGGCTATAATTCACCCCTCCACTTT. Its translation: CASSLGGGGYNSPLHF.

The CDR3 here is CASSQEFTTGTSNETQYF. CDR3 coding DNA: TGCGCCAGCAGCCAAGAGTTCACCACCGGGACTAGCAATGAGACCCAGTACTTC. This chain joins TRBV4-3 and TRBJ2-5; 9 nucleotides line up with TRBD2. The CDR3 runs 18 residues. Trimming took 0 bases from V and 5 from J; bases not matched to a gene: 13. Germline assignment: CDR1 LGHNA and CDR2 YSLEER.

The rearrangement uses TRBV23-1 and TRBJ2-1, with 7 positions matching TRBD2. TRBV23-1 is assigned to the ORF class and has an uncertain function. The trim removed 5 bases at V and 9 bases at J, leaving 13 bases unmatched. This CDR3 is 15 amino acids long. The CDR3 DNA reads TGCGCCAGCAGTTCCAACCGGGCCCGCGGGAGTGAGCAGTTCTTC. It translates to CASSSNRARGSEQFF.

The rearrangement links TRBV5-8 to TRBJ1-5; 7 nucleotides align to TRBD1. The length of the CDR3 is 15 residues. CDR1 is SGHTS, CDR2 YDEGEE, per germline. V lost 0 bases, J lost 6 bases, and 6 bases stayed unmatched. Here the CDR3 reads CASSLGQGNRQPQHF. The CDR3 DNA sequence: TGTGCCAGCAGCTTGGGACAGGGTAATCGTCAGCCCCAGCATTTT.

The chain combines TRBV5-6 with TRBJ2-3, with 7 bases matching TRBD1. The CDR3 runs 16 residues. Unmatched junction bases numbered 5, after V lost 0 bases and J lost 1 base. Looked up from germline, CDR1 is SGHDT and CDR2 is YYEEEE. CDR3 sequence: CASSLVSTGRTDTQYF. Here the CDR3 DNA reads TGTGCCAGCAGCTTGGTATCGACAGGGCGCACAGATACGCAGTATTTT.

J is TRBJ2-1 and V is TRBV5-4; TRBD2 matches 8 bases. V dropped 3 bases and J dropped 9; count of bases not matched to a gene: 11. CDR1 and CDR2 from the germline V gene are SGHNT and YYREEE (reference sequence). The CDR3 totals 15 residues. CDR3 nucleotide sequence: TGTGCCAGCAGCTCCGGACTAGCTGGGCACAGTGAGCAGTTCTTC. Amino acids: CASSSGLAGHSEQFF.

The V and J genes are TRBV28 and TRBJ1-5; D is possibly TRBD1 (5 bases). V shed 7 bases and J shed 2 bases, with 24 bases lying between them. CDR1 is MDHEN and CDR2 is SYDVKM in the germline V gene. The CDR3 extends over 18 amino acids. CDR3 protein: CASTGPRQTFFRNQPQHF. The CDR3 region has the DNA TGTGCCAGCACAGGTCCGAGACAGACCTTTTTCCGCAATCAGCCCCAGCATTTT.

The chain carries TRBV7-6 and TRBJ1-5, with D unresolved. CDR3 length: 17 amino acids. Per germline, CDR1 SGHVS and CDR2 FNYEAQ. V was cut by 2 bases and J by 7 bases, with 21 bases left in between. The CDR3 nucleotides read TGTGCCAGCAGCTTAAACCCCGGGGTACCCTACATACAGCCCCAGCATTTT. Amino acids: CASSLNPGVPYIQPQHF.

CDR3 DNA: TGTGCCAGCAGCGGAGACAGGTCAGGCATGAACACTGAAGCTTTCTTT. Translation gives CASSGDRSGMNTEAFF. J is TRBJ1-1 and V is TRBV7-2; TRBD1 might be the D (6 bases). This CDR3 has 16 amino acids. Deletions cut 5 bases from V and 0 bases from J, with 16 bases between. Germline CDR1 reads SGHTA; CDR2 reads FQGNSA.

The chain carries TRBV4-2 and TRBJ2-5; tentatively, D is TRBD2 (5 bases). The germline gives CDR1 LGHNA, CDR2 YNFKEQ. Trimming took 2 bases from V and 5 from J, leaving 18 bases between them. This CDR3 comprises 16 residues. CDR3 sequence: CASSQSGASPIETQYF. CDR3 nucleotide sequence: TGTGCCAGCAGCCAATCGGGTGCTAGCCCTATCGAGACCCAGTACTTC.

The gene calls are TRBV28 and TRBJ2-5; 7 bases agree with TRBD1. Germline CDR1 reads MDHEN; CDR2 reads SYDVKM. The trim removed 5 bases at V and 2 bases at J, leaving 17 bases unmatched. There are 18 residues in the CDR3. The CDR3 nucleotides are TGTGCCAGCAGTCCTAGGGTCCCCCGGGACAGCCTGCAAGAGACCCAGTACTTC. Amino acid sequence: CASSPRVPRDSLQETQYF.

The CDR3 is CATSRDRLVYSYEQYF. The DNA of the CDR3 is TGTGCCACCAGCAGAGATCGACTAGTCTACTCCTACGAGCAGTACTTC. The V call is TRBV15, the J call TRBJ2-7; a possible D gene is TRBD2 (6 bases). CDR1 is LNHNV, CDR2 YYDKDF, per germline (reference sequence). Trimming removed 0 bases at V and 0 bases at J, with 12 bases between. The CDR3 is 16 residues long.